This T cell receptor beta chain originates from a study of tumor-infiltrating lymphocytes in oesophageal squamous cell carcinoma. Per germline, CDR1 SGHTA and CDR2 FQGNSA. The CDR3 totals 13 residues. TCRdb used MiXCR to reprocess the PCR reads, holding one entry per CDR3 protein. The table includes 15,000 to 20,000 distinct CDR3 sequences, around 40% detected once. This chain links TRBV7-2 with TRBJ2-7; D is ambiguous. The DNA end lines up better with TRBJ2-1; the J call may be wrong. The sample consisted of normal esophageal tissue next to the tumor. The origin of this receptor is a female donor with esophageal squamous cell carcinoma. The CDR3 DNA reads as TGTGCCAGCAGCTCCCCTAGTGTAAGAGGGCAGTTCTTC. As protein: CASSSPSVRGQFF.